These 5 T cell receptor beta chains share one sample of origin, sequenced in a study of T-cell memory formation after mild COVID-19. MiXCR, applied by TCRdb to the 5' RACE reads, yields one record per CDR3 protein. Here the sample spans about 470,000 distinct CDR3 sequences, roughly 23% being singletons. Material for sequencing was PBMCs or a T cell subset sorted from them (not recorded which). These receptors all come from an adult woman who had mild COVID-19 (a few samples of this study predate the infection). Cell type and time point are not known.

This clonotype was detected only a few times. This rearrangement joins TRBV30 to TRBJ1-2, with 7 bases matching TRBD1. The CDR3 runs to 15 residues. With 2 bases clipped from V and 3 bases from J, the junction kept 9 bases outside the gene matches. Germline loops: CDR1 GTSNPN, CDR2 SVGIG (reference sequence). The CDR3 loop reads CAWSRGGGEDYGYTF. CDR3 coding DNA: TGTGCCTGGAGTAGGGGAGGGGGCGAGGACTATGGCTACACCTTC.

This clonotype was seen more than once but under ten times. V usage is TRBV25-1 and J usage is TRBJ2-2; D is uncertain. CDR1 is MGHDK and CDR2 is SYGVNS in the germline V gene. The CDR3 has 12 residues. Trimming stripped 3 bases from V and 5 bases from J, with 4 bases between. CDR3 residues: CASSDWTGELFF. The CDR3 DNA follows: TGTGCCAGCAGTGACTGGACCGGGGAGCTGTTTTTT.

The chain uses TRBV2 and TRBJ2-2; TRBD2 aligns across 11 bases. Germline V gene sequence: CDR1 SNHLY, CDR2 FYNNEI. J lost 1 base, V lost 5 bases, and 6 bases had no gene match. The CDR3 extends over 17 amino acids. This CDR3 reads CASSYPGLAVNTGELFF. DNA of the CDR3: TGTGCCAGCAGTTACCCGGGACTAGCGGTGAACACCGGGGAGCTGTTTTTT.

Ten or more counts support this clonotype. J is TRBJ2-1 and V is TRBV3-1; TRBD2 might be the D (5 bases). The CDR3 is 14 amino acids. Germline lookup yields CDR1 LGHDT and CDR2 YNNKEL (reference sequence). Trimming left V 7 bases short and J 9 bases short, with 19 bases between. The CDR3 loop reads CASNGKSNMGEQFF. The DNA for the CDR3 is TGTGCCAGCAACGGGAAGTCTAACATGGGTGAGCAGTTCTTC.

The chain combines TRBV18 with TRBJ2-7, with D hard to call. Germline assignment: CDR1 KGHSH and CDR2 LQKENI. Trimming stripped 0 bases from V and 5 bases from J, with 14 bases between. CDR3 length: 15 residues. The CDR3 here is CASSPPTWAIHEQYF. The CDR3 region has the DNA TGTGCCAGCTCACCACCGACATGGGCCATCCACGAGCAGTACTTC.